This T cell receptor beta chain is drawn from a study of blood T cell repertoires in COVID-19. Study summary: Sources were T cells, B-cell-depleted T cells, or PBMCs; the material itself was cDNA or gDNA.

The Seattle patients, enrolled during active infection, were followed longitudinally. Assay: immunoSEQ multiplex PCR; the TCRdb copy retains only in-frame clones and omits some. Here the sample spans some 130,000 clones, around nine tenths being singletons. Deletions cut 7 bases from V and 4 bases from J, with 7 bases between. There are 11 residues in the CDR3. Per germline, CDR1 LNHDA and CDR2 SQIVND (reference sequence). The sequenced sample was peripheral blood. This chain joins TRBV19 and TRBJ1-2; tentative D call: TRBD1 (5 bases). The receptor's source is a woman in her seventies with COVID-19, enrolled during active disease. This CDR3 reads CASMGGYGYTF. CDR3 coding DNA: TGTGCCAGTATGGGGGGCTATGGCTACACCTTC.